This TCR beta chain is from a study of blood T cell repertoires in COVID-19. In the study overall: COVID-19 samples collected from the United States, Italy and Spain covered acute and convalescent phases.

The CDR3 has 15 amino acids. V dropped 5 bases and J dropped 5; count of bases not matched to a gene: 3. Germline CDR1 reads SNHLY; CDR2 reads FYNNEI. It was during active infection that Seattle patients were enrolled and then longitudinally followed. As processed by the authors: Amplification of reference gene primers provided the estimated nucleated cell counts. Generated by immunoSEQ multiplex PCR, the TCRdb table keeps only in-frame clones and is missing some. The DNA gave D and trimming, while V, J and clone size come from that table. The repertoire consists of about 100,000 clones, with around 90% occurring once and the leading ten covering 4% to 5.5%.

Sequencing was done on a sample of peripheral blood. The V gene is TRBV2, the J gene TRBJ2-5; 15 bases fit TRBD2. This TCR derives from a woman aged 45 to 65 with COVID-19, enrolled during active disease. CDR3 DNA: TGTGCCAGCAGTCCTGGACTAGCGGGGGGGGAGACCCAGTACTTC. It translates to CASSPGLAGGETQYF.